A selection of T cell receptor beta chains follows, all from one sample in a study of blood T cells in healthy people across ages. One entry per CDR3 protein, called by TCRdb with MiXCR from the 5' RACE reads. The sample lists approximately 1,700,000 distinct CDR3 sequences, more than 35% seen once, with 20% to 25% in the top ten. Sequencing was performed on blood. The receptor set was obtained from a human donor in good health. CDR3s include the opening cysteine and the closing phenylalanine or tryptophan. D genes are given only for firm matches. Expanded clones get a size class; other rows say once, few or many, or leave the size out.

CDR3	DNA	V	size	J	D
CASSVVQFTDTQYF	TGTGCCAGCAGCGTAGTCCAGTTCACAGATACGCAGTATTTT	TRBV9	NA	TRBJ2-3	NA
CASRIKGQNGYTF	TGTGCCAGCAGAATCAAAGGACAGAATGGCTACACCTTC	TRBV6-1	NA	TRBJ1-2	NA
CASSTQRGTGNYGYTF	TGTGCCAGCAGCACCCAACGAGGGACAGGCAACTATGGCTACACCTTC	TRBV3-1	once	TRBJ1-2	TRBD1
CSVDWAQGDPYNEQFF	TGCAGCGTTGATTGGGCCCAGGGGGACCCCTACAATGAGCAGTTCTTC	TRBV29-1	few	TRBJ2-1	TRBD1
CASGQDRVNEKLFF	TGTGCCAGCGGTCAGGACAGAGTTAATGAAAAACTGTTTTTT	TRBV2	NA	TRBJ1-4	NA
CASSLDRVNYGYTF	TGCGCCAGCAGCTTGGACAGGGTAAACTATGGCTACACCTTC	TRBV5-1	many	TRBJ1-2	NA
CSAMGQETQYF	TGCAGTGCTATGGGCCAAGAGACCCAGTACTTC	TRBV20-1	NA	TRBJ2-5	NA
CASSHRGPDTQYF	TGTGCCAGCAGCCACAGGGGGCCAGATACGCAGTATTTT	TRBV3-1	NA	TRBJ2-3	TRBD1
CAIVLRDRSYEQYF	TGTGCCATTGTACTCCGGGACAGGTCCTACGAGCAGTACTTC	TRBV10-3	NA	TRBJ2-7	TRBD1
CASSGRLAGAIDTQYF	TGTGCCAGCAGTGGTAGACTAGCGGGGGCGATAGATACGCAGTATTTT	TRBV6-1	few	TRBJ2-3	TRBD2
CASSLDGSRDTQYF	TGTGCCAGCAGCTTAGACGGCAGTCGAGATACGCAGTATTTT	TRBV7-2	NA	TRBJ2-3	NA
CSVDNNQKQYF	TGCAGCGTTGATAATAACCAAAAACAGTACTTC	TRBV29-1	few	TRBJ2-7	NA
CASSLVLGGRNEQFF	TGCGCCAGCAGCTTGGTTTTAGGGGGACGAAATGAGCAGTTCTTC	TRBV5-1	few	TRBJ2-1	NA
CASSQEASGGVSSYNEQFF	TGCGCCAGCAGCCAAGAGGCTAGCGGGGGGGTCAGCTCCTACAATGAGCAGTTCTTC	TRBV4-3	NA	TRBJ2-1	TRBD2
CASTKGRGQGAKEREKLFF	TGTGCCAGCACCAAAGGGAGGGGACAGGGGGCGAAGGAGAGGGAAAAACTGTTTTTT	TRBV12-3/TRBV12-4	NA	TRBJ1-4	TRBD1